This TCR beta chain was recovered during a study of blood T cell repertoires in COVID-19. Original handling: The authors estimated nucleated cell counts from reference gene primer amplification. This table comes from immunoSEQ multiplex PCR, and its TCRdb copy is limited to in-frame clones, with some not included. V, J and clone size are those of that table, while D and trimming were read from the DNA. The sample contains about 14,000 clones, over 80% of which appear only once. V was trimmed by 1 base and J by 0 bases, leaving 8 bases between them. The CDR3 is 15 residues long. Germline-derived CDR1 and CDR2 are SGHVS and FQNEAQ.

Sequenced: peripheral blood. The sequence derives from a human donor in a cohort sampled during active COVID-19. The chain is built from TRBV7-8 and TRBJ2-3; D uncertain. CDR3 amino acids: CASSLVGLSTDTQYF. CDR3 bases: TGTGCCAGCAGCTTAGTTGGGCTTAGCACAGATACGCAGTATTTT.